A selection of T cell receptor beta chains follows, all from one sample in a study of T cells after yellow fever vaccination. A single record per CDR3 protein comes from TCRdb applying MiXCR to the 5' RACE reads. There are around 260,000 distinct CDR3 sequences in the sample; around 4.9% occur only once, and less than 3.5% lies in the top ten. The source was CD4+ T cells sorted from PBMCs, collected on the day of the yellow fever booster vaccination. The receptors were gathered from a man aged 18-30 years who received the YFV17D yellow fever vaccine. The CDR3 runs from the conserved cysteine through the conserved F or W. Size tells how often a clone was seen (once, few, many) or the class of an expanded clone, and some rows leave it out.

CDR3: CASSAFGSNQPQHF
size: many
J: TRBJ1-5
V: TRBV12-3/TRBV12-4

CDR3: CASSFLANNEQFF
size: few
J: TRBJ2-1
V: TRBV28

CDR3: CASAAGRGPNEQFF
size: -
J: TRBJ2-1
V: TRBV12-3/TRBV12-4

CDR3: CASSSELGLARETQYF
size: -
J: TRBJ2-5
V: TRBV5-8

CDR3: CAISAREGPTGELFF
size: few
J: TRBJ2-2
V: TRBV10-3

CDR3: CASSPPGLNTDTQYF
size: -
J: TRBJ2-3
V: TRBV7-9

CDR3: CASSRELSYEQYF
size: -
J: TRBJ2-7
V: TRBV18

CDR3: CASSTLASGGRNEQFF
size: few
J: TRBJ2-1
V: TRBV6-2/TRBV6-3

CDR3: CASSLNRARTEAFF
size: -
J: TRBJ1-1
V: TRBV5-1

CDR3: CASTGGAEGYTF
size: many
J: TRBJ1-2
V: TRBV2